This TCR beta chain was identified during a study of TIL therapy for anti-PD-1-resistant metastatic lung cancer. This clone was seen a few times. Time point denoted: pre-treatment sample, taken before nivolumab and TIL therapy. The immunoSEQ assay was v3. Libraries were sequenced to 2 million to 2.5 million read pairs (survey) or roughly 4.5-6 million (deep). The method was immunoSEQ multiplex PCR; TCRdb's version includes in-frame clones alone and lacks a portion of them. The sample lists 55,000 to 65,000 clones, roughly 66% occurring once. The TCR comes from a person between 25 and 79 years old with non-small cell lung cancer. The input for sequencing was blood, taken at baseline.

CDR3 nucleotide sequence: TGTGCCAGCAGCGTAGATCAGGGTGGGGGCTACACCTTC. Residues: CASSVDQGGGYTF. V gene TRBV9 combines with J gene TRBJ1-2; D perhaps matches TRBD1 (5 bases). The CDR3 loop spans 13 amino acids. Per germline, CDR1 SGDLS and CDR2 YYNGEE. Trimming cost V 0 bases and J 8 bases, with 11 bases left between them. Drawing the rest from reference TRBV9 and TRBJ1-2, the complete variable domain is DSGVTQTPKHLITATGQRVTLRCSPRSGDLSVYWYQQSLDQGLQFLIQYYNGEERAKGNILERFSAQQFPDLHSELNLSSLELGDSALYFCASSVDQGGGYTFGSGTRLTVV.